Listed here is a single TCR beta chain. The CDR3 runs to 15 residues. The ends were cut back, 2 bases at V and 6 bases at J, with 16 bases in the middle. Germline values: CDR1 SNHLY, CDR2 FYNNEI. This entry is derived from a study of cytomegalovirus exposure and HLA in healthy donors. With 60 Vbeta and 13 Jbeta primers, the PCR was carried out. Libraries were prepared by immunoSEQ multiplex PCR; TCRdb keeps only in-frame clonotypes and omits some of them. The table lists 95,000 to 150,000 clones, about two thirds of them singletons. Sequenced input: PBMCs. The TCR comes from a woman in her forties in good health and CMV-seropositive. The chain carries TRBV2 and TRBJ1-2; tentatively, D is TRBD1 (6 bases). The DNA for the CDR3 is TGTGCCAGCAGTGAATCGATTGGGGACACGGATGGCTACACCTTC. Protein product: CASSESIGDTDGYTF. The full variable domain, rest sourced from reference TRBV2 and TRBJ1-2, is EPEVTQTPSHQVTQMGQEVILRCVPISNHLYFYWYRQILGQKVEFLVSFYNNEISEKSEIFDDQFSVERPDGSNFTLKIRSTKLEDSAMYFCASSESIGDTDGYTFGSGTRLTVV.